The source of this T cell receptor beta chain is a study of blood T cell repertoires in COVID-19. The protocol was immunoSEQ multiplex PCR, while the TCRdb copy is restricted to in-frame clones and leaves out a portion. This sample has roughly 250,000 clones, with roughly 90% found just once. Looked up from germline, CDR1 is SGHTS and CDR2 is YDEGEE. This CDR3 is 15 amino acids long. V dropped 1 base and J dropped 0 bases, with 8 bases sitting between them. The source is a woman aged 40 to 50 with acute COVID-19. Specimen: PBMCs or T cells enriched from blood (not recorded which). The rearrangement uses TRBV5-8 and TRBJ2-1; D is undetermined. The CDR3, as DNA: TGTGCCAGCAGCTTGTACTCCTCCTCCTACAATGAGCAGTTCTTC. Protein: CASSLYSSSYNEQFF.